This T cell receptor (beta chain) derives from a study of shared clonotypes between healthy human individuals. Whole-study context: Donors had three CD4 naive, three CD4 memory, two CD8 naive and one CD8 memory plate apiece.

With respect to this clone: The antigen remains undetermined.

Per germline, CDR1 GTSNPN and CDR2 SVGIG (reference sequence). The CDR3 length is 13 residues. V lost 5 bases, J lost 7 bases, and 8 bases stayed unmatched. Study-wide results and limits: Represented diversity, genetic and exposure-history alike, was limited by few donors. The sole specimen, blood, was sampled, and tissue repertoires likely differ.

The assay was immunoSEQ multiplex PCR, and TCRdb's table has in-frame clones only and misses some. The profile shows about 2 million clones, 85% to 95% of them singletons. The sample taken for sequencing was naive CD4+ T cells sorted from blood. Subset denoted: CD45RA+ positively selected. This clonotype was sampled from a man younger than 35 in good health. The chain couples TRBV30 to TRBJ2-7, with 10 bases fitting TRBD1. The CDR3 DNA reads TGTGCCTGGTCCGGGACAGGGGTTTGGGAGCAGTACTTC. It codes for CAWSGTGVWEQYF.